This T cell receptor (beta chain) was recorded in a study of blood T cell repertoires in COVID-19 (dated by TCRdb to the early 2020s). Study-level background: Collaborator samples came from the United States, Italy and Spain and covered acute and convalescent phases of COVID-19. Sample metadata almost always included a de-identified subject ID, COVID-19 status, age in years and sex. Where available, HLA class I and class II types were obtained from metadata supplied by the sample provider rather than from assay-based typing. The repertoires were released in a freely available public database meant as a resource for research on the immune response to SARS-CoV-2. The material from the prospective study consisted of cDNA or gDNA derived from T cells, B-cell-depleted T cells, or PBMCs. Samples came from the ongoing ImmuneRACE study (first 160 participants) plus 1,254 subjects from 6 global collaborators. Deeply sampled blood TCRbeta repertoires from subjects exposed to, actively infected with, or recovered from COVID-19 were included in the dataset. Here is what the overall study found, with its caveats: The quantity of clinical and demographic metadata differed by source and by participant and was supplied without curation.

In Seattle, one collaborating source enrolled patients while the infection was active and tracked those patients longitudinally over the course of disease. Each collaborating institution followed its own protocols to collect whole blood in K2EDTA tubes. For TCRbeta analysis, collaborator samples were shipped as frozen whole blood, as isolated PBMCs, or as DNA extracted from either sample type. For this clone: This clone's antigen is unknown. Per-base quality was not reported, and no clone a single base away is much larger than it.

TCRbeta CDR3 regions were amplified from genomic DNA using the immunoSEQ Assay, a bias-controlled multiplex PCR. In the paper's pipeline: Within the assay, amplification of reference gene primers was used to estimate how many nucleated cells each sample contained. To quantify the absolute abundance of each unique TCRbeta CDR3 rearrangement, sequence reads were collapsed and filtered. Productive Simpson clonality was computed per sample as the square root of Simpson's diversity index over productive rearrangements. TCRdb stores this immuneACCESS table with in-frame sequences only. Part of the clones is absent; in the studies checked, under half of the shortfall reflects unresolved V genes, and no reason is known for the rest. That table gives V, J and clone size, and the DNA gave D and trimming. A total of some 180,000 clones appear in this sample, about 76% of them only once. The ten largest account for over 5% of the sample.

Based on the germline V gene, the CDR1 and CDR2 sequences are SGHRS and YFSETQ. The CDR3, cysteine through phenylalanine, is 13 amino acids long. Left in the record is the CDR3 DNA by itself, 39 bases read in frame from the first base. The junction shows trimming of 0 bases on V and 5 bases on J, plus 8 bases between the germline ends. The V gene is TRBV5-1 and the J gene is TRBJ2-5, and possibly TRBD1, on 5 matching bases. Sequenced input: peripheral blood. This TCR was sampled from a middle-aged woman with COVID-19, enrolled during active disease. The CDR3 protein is CASSLEGKETQYF. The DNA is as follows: TGCGCCAGCAGCTTGGAGGGGAAGGAGACCCAGTACTTC. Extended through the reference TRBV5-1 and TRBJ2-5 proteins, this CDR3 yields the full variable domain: KAGVTQTPRYLIKTRGQQVTLSCSPISGHRSVSWYQQTPGQGLQFLFEYFSETQRNKGNFPGRFSGRQFSNSRSEMNVSTLELGDSALYLCASSLEGKETQYFGPGTRLLVL.